The T cell receptor beta chain under discussion was sequenced for a study of shared clonotypes between healthy human individuals. The CDR3 has 15 residues. Germline V gives CDR1 SEHNR, CDR2 FQNEAQ (reference sequence). V was pared by 4 bases and J by 4 bases, with 3 bases of the junction left unmatched. Donation came from healthy HIV-negative adults that had no recent acute infections or vaccinations. Sequencing used immunoSEQ multiplex PCR; TCRdb keeps in-frame clones, though not all of them. The repertoire holds over 700,000 clones, with 55% to 80% as singletons. Sequencing used memory CD4+ T cells sorted from blood. The subset: CD45RA-negative fraction. The TCR comes from a woman aged 30 to 39 in good health. The chain recombines TRBV7-9 with TRBJ2-2; 10 bases map to TRBD1. CDR3 DNA: TGTGCCAGCAGCTCCGACAGGGGGCCCACCGGGGAGCTGTTTTTT. Translated, it gives CASSSDRGPTGELFF.